These 10 T cell receptor beta chains were sequenced from one sample in a study of T cells in tuberculosis. After thawing and overnight rest, PBMC were stained with GMM-loaded CD1B tetramer, viability dye and anti-CD3 for sorting. C32 glucose monomycolate from Rhodococcus equi was loaded onto the CD1B tetramers. Measured with immunoSEQ multiplex PCR; TCRdb has only the in-frame clones, and not every one. The sample contains 60,000 or so clones, approximately 80% of which appear only once. The sample was CD1b-GMM tetramer-negative cells sorted from PBMCs. The receptors shown here come from an adult woman with latent tuberculosis.

The chain is built from TRBV28 and TRBJ1-1; no clear D gene. CDR1 and CDR2 from the germline V gene are MDHEN and SYDVKM. The CDR3 runs 16 residues. The germline V and J ends were trimmed by 5 bases and 5 bases, with 21 bases remaining between them. CDR3 amino acids: CASSAELGRTGTEAFF. Here the CDR3 DNA reads TGTGCCAGCAGTGCCGAACTCGGACGGACGGGGACTGAAGCTTTCTTT.

The J gene is TRBJ2-3, the V gene TRBV28; 8 bases are a match to TRBD1. Germline-derived CDR1 and CDR2 are MDHEN and SYDVKM. This CDR3 comprises 16 residues. Trimming removed 7 bases from V and 4 bases from J; junction bases left unmatched: 13. The CDR3 DNA sequence: TGTGCCAGCACCGTCCGCGGACAGGGTGTTGCAGATACGCAGTATTTT. Translated, it gives CASTVRGQGVADTQYF. Complete variable domain (other parts from reference TRBV28 and TRBJ2-3): DVKVTQSSRYLVKRTGEKVFLECVQDMDHENMFWYRQDPGLGLRLIYFSYDVKMKEKGDIPEGYSVSREKKERFSLILESASTNQTSMYLCASTVRGQGVADTQYFGPGTRLTVL.

The table lists this clone with a few counts. V usage is TRBV10-3 and J usage is TRBJ2-7, with unresolved D. V dropped 3 bases and J dropped 3 bases, with 12 bases sitting between them. The CDR3 length is 14 residues. Germline V gene data show CDR1 as ENHRY and CDR2 as SYGVKD. Here the CDR3 reads CAISDYGDLYEQYF. The CDR3 nucleotides are TGTGCCATCAGTGATTACGGAGATCTCTACGAGCAGTACTTC.

The chain recombines TRBV4-2 with TRBJ2-3, with D possibly matching TRBD2 (6 bases). Per germline, CDR1 LGHNA and CDR2 YNFKEQ. The CDR3 is 16 amino acids. V lost 0 bases to trimming and J lost 1 base, with 11 bases between them. The CDR3 loop is CASSQDWASGTDTQYF. The CDR3 nucleotides are TGTGCCAGCAGCCAAGATTGGGCTAGCGGCACAGATACGCAGTATTTT.

The chain recombines TRBV10-2 with TRBJ2-1, with D maybe TRBD2 (6 bases). Trimming took 0 bases from V and 0 from J, leaving 9 bases between them. The CDR3 spans 16 residues. CDR1 is WSHSY, CDR2 SAAADI, per germline. The CDR3 DNA is TGCGCCAGCAGTGAGTCTGGGAGGCCCTCCTACAATGAGCAGTTCTTC. Protein sequence: CASSESGRPSYNEQFF.

V usage is TRBV29-1 and J usage is TRBJ2-1, with D perhaps TRBD2 (6 bases). The germline V gene has CDR1 SQVTM and CDR2 ANQGSEA. CDR3 length: 15 amino acids. CDR3 region: CGALGGDRAYNEQFF. The CDR3 DNA sequence: TGCGGCGCCCTAGGCGGGGATAGGGCCTACAATGAGCAGTTCTTC.

The chain couples TRBV2 to TRBJ2-3; tentatively, D is TRBD2 (6 bases). The ends were cut back, 7 bases at V and 5 bases at J, with 13 bases in the middle. Germline loops: CDR1 SNHLY, CDR2 FYNNEI. The CDR3 runs 13 residues. This chain's CDR3 is CASTREIGDTQYF. The CDR3 DNA follows: TGTGCCAGCACACGGGAGATTGGAGATACGCAGTATTTT.

In this sample, this clone turned up once. The chain carries TRBV21-1 and TRBJ1-4. TRBV21-1 is given as a pseudogene. The CDR3 has 11 residues. The CDR3 loop reads CASSYNEKLFF. In DNA, the CDR3 is TGTGCCAGCAGCTATAATGAAAAACTGTTTTTT.

J is TRBJ2-3 and V is TRBV27; 9 bases are a match to TRBD2. The J segment lost 1 base and the V segment lost 5 bases, leaving 4 bases of the junction unmatched. This CDR3 has 15 residues. Germline V gene sequence: CDR1 MNHEY, CDR2 SMNVEV (reference sequence). CDR3 loop: CASSRSGGRTDTQYF. DNA for the CDR3: TGTGCCAGCAGTCGTAGCGGGGGCCGCACAGATACGCAGTATTTT.

The chain has TRBV5-1 and TRBJ2-1; the match to TRBD1 covers 7 bases. After removal of 1 base from V and 1 base from J, the junction contained 5 bases not matched to a gene. Germline loops: CDR1 SGHRS, CDR2 YFSETQ. The CDR3 totals 16 residues. DNA for the CDR3: TGCGCCAGCAGCTTGTTTGCAGGGGGATCCTACAATGAGCAGTTCTTC. As protein: CASSLFAGGSYNEQFF.